This TCR beta chain was retrieved from a study of T cell repertoires in cytomegalovirus infection. As for the study in general: CMV epitopes that were recently identified and HLA-C-restricted were used alongside well-studied HLA-B-restricted ones. An indication of both CMV infection and matching HLA type came from public TCR beta signatures.

Findings of the study overall: It was HLA-C-restricted CMV-specific TCR beta clonotypes that dominated the response ex vivo.

In the case of this clonotype: The target antigen is unknown.

Germline loops: CDR1 SGHTA, CDR2 FQGNSA. V was clipped by 6 bases and J by 3 bases, with 15 bases between them. The CDR3 runs to 15 residues. One entry per CDR3 protein, called by TCRdb with MiXCR from the reads. The repertoire holds around 58,000 distinct CDR3 sequences, with roughly a fifth as singletons. The chain carries TRBV7-2 and TRBJ2-1; TRBD1 is a possible D gene (6 bases). This clonotype originated in a human donor in good health (CMV status not recorded). Some clones in this sample may be carry-over from other donors' samples. The sample in question was CD8+ T cells from cultured PBMCs, obtained from culture after CMV antigen stimulation. The CDR3 spells CASSFLDRVYNEQFF. The CDR3 region has the DNA TGTGCCAGCAGTTTTTTGGACAGAGTCTACAATGAGCAGTTCTTC.